A single sample gave rise to the 17 T cell receptor beta chains below, sequenced in a study of shared clonotypes between healthy human individuals. Method: immunoSEQ multiplex PCR; TCRdb's copy keeps in-frame clones and lacks some. The sample lists some 320,000 clones, more than 75% occurring once. The sequencing input was memory CD8+ T cells sorted from blood. Regarding subset: CD45RO+ cells pooled with CCR7-negative TemRA cells. Receptors were obtained from a man aged 18-30 years in good health.

The V and J genes are TRBV27 and TRBJ1-6; 10 bases agree with TRBD1. There are 18 residues in the CDR3. Germline V gene lookup returns CDR1 MNHEY and CDR2 SMNVEV (reference sequence). Trimming at V came to 3 bases and at J to 0 bases, leaving 5 bases not matched to a gene. The chain's CDR3 is CASSFIGQGDSYNSPLHF. The CDR3 DNA is TGTGCCAGCAGTTTTATCGGACAGGGGGACTCCTATAATTCACCCCTCCACTTT.

The rearrangement links TRBV19 to TRBJ2-1; TRBD2 matches at 10 bases. In germline, CDR1 is LNHDA, CDR2 SQIVND (reference sequence). This CDR3 has 15 amino acids. V lost 9 bases to trimming and J lost 3 bases; unmatched junction nucleotides: 8. This CDR3 reads CASSSRLAGYNEQFF. In nucleotides, the CDR3 is TGTGCCAGCTCTTCCAGACTAGCGGGCTACAATGAGCAGTTCTTC.

The CDR3 sequence is CASSQVTGNEQFF. The DNA of the CDR3 is TGTGCCAGCAGCCAAGTCACGGGCAATGAGCAGTTCTTC. This sequence joins TRBV4-2 and TRBJ2-1; D is uncertain. The V gene lost 1 base and the J gene lost 6 bases, with 7 bases spanning the gap. Germline CDR1 and CDR2: LGHNA and YNFKEQ. This CDR3 region has 13 residues.

The chain recombines TRBV29-1 with TRBJ2-2, with TRBD2 matching over 9 bases. CDR1 and CDR2 from the germline V gene are SQVTM and ANQGSEA. The CDR3 runs 15 residues. Losses at the gene ends were 4 bases for V and 0 bases for J; bases not matched to a gene: 3. DNA of the CDR3: TGCAGCGTTGCAGCTAGCGGGACGAACACCGGGGAGCTGTTTTTT. Translated: CSVAASGTNTGELFF.

This chain connects TRBV4-2 to TRBJ2-7, with D perhaps TRBD1 or TRBD2 (5 bases each). Germline assignment: CDR1 LGHNA and CDR2 YNFKEQ. V was trimmed by 1 base and J by 4 bases, leaving 14 bases between them. CDR3 length: 15 residues. The DNA for the CDR3 is TGTGCCAGCAGCCAAGGGGAAGGGGACGTTTACGAGCAGTACTTC. This codes for CASSQGEGDVYEQYF.

V gene TRBV9 combines with J gene TRBJ2-7, with 7 bases identical to TRBD1. The V and J ends lost 0 bases and 2 bases, in that order; junction bases with no gene match: 2. The CDR3 consists of 14 residues. In germline, CDR1 is SGDLS, CDR2 YYNGEE. This CDR3 is CASSVGDSPYEQYF. The CDR3 bases are TGTGCCAGCAGCGTAGGGGACAGCCCCTACGAGCAGTACTTC.

A few counts support this clone. The genes are TRBV30 and TRBJ2-7; tentative D call: TRBD1 (5 bases). The germline CDR1 and CDR2 sequences are GTSNPN and SVGIG (reference sequence). The V end was cut by 5 bases, the J end by 3 bases, with 14 bases between. This CDR3 comprises 13 residues. The CDR3 region is CAWAPTGNYEQYF. In nucleotides, the CDR3 is TGTGCCTGGGCTCCCACAGGCAACTACGAGCAGTACTTC.

The CDR3 loop is CASSEWTDGYTF. The DNA of the CDR3 is TGTGCCAGCAGTGAATGGACGGATGGCTACACCTTC. The chain uses TRBV2 and TRBJ1-2; D ambiguous. In germline, CDR1 is SNHLY, CDR2 FYNNEI. The CDR3 covers 12 residues. V lost 2 bases, J lost 6 bases, and 7 bases lay in between.

The V call is TRBV7-9, the J call TRBJ1-2; 8 nucleotides line up with TRBD1. The V gene's germline CDR1 is SEHNR and CDR2 FQNEAQ (reference sequence). This CDR3 is 18 amino acids long. V gave up 1 base and J gave up 4 bases; unmatched junction bases: 14. The chain's CDR3 is CASSLVGGDRRKPYGYTF. DNA of the CDR3: TGTGCCAGCAGCTTAGTTGGCGGGGACAGGCGGAAGCCCTATGGCTACACCTTC.

Only a few counts were recorded for this clone. V is TRBV27 and J is TRBJ2-1; D tentatively reads TRBD1 or TRBD2 (6 bases each). Deletions cut 3 bases from V and 0 bases from J, with 21 bases between. The CDR3 has 19 residues. The germline V gene has CDR1 MNHEY and CDR2 SMNVEV (reference sequence). The CDR3 loop is CASSFRGGGRTRSYNEQFF. The CDR3 DNA reads TGTGCCAGCAGTTTCAGGGGCGGAGGGAGGACCCGCTCCTACAATGAGCAGTTCTTC.

This chain joins TRBV29-1 and TRBJ2-1; TRBD1 agrees at 8 bases. CDR1 SQVTM and CDR2 ANQGSEA come from the germline V gene. The CDR3 runs to 14 residues. Germline trimming cut 5 bases from V and 4 bases from J; bases unmatched to any gene: 7. The CDR3, as DNA: TGCAGCGTTCAACCGGGACAGGTTTACAATGAGCAGTTCTTC. It encodes CSVQPGQVYNEQFF.

The table lists this clone with a count of one. This rearrangement joins TRBV5-6 to TRBJ2-5; D gene ambiguous. In germline, CDR1 is SGHDT, CDR2 YYEEEE. V lost 0 bases and J lost 1, with 7 bases in between. This CDR3 comprises 14 residues. This CDR3 reads CASSLVGVQETQYF. CDR3 bases: TGTGCCAGCAGCTTGGTTGGGGTCCAAGAGACCCAGTACTTC.

This clone was observed a single time. This sequence joins TRBV27 and TRBJ1-1, with D possibly TRBD1 on 6 matching bases. The germline V gene has CDR1 MNHEY and CDR2 SMNVEV (reference sequence). Trimming stripped 8 bases from V and 0 bases from J, with 13 bases between. The CDR3 spans 14 residues. The CDR3 DNA follows: TGTGCCAGCGGTCATAGGGGGATGAACACTGAAGCTTTCTTT. Translation: CASGHRGMNTEAFF.

The chain has TRBV19 and TRBJ1-2, with 10 nucleotides matching TRBD1. The V segment lost 5 bases and the J segment 4 bases; nucleotides outside the gene matches: 4. In germline, CDR1 is LNHDA, CDR2 SQIVND (reference sequence). The CDR3 contains 14 residues. The CDR3 bases are TGTGCCAGTAGTCCGGGACAGGGGTCCTATGGCTACACCTTC. This sequence encodes CASSPGQGSYGYTF.

This clone was seen just once. The chain joins TRBV5-5 to TRBJ2-7, with D perhaps given as TRBD1 or TRBD2 (5 bases each). V shed 4 bases and J shed 4 bases, with 15 bases lying between them. Germline assignment: CDR1 SGHKS and CDR2 YYEKEE (reference sequence). The CDR3 is 14 amino acids. The CDR3 nucleotides read TGTGCCAGCAGCGCTACCCGGGACCAATACGAGCAGTACTTC. Translation gives CASSATRDQYEQYF.

The chain recombines TRBV18 with TRBJ2-7; tentative D call: TRBD2 (6 bases). Germline values: CDR1 KGHSH, CDR2 LQKENI. The CDR3 extends over 15 amino acids. Trimming left V 2 bases short and J 4 bases short, with 15 bases between. CDR3 amino acids: CASSPGWAGLYEQYF. As DNA, the CDR3 is TGTGCCAGCTCACCAGGTTGGGCGGGACTTTACGAGCAGTACTTC.

The chain employs TRBV10-2 and TRBJ2-2; D ambiguous. The CDR3 length is 16 residues. The germline CDR1 and CDR2 sequences are WSHSY and SAAADI. With 2 bases removed from V and 1 base from J, the gap between germline ends came to 11 bases. The chain's CDR3 is CASSERPVRNTGELFF. The CDR3 DNA sequence: TGCGCCAGCAGTGAGCGGCCCGTAAGGAACACCGGGGAGCTGTTTTTT.